The rows below give T cell receptor beta chains drawn from one sample of a study of blood T cells in healthy people across ages. One entry per CDR3 protein, called by TCRdb with MiXCR from the 5' RACE reads. The sample contains approximately 770,000 distinct CDR3 sequences, 58% of which appear only once. The source material was blood. These receptor sequences come from a man aged 25 to 45 in good health. Each CDR3 is given with its conserved first and last residue. The order of the fields is CDR3 length, V gene, D gene, J gene, clone size, CDR3 DNA, CDR3 protein. The D gene is left open where the match is weak. A row's size may be missing; if present it is once, few, many or a size class.

16,TRBV4-1,.,TRBJ2-7,few,TGCGCCAGCAGCCAAGGACCCCCGGAAAGGAGCTACGAGCAGTACTTC,CASSQGPPERSYEQYF
13,TRBV15,.,TRBJ2-7,few,TGTGCCACCAGCAGAGACCGCCGGGTCGAGCAGTACTTC,CATSRDRRVEQYF
15,TRBV20-1,.,TRBJ2-3,.,TGCAGTGTGTGGGGTGAGCCCAACCAAAGAGATACGCAGTATTTT,CSVWGEPNQRDTQYF
15,TRBV4-2,TRBD1,TRBJ1-1,.,TGTGCCAGCAGCCAAGGGCAGGGGGAGGTAGCTGAAGCTTTCTTT,CASSQGQGEVAEAFF
11,TRBV5-1,.,TRBJ2-5,.,TGCGCCAGCAAGGTTGAAGAGACCCAGTACTTC,CASKVEETQYF
13,TRBV5-1,.,TRBJ1-2,.,TGCGCCAGCAGCGTGGAGTCCGGGACCGGCTACACCTTC,CASSVESGTGYTF
14,TRBV7-2,.,TRBJ1-2,.,TGTGCCAGCAGCCCGAGGACTCGGAGTTATGGCTACACCTTC,CASSPRTRSYGYTF
17,TRBV6-6,TRBD1,TRBJ2-6,.,TGTGCCAGCAGTTACTCGACAGGGACATTGGGGGCCAACGTCCTGACTTTC,CASSYSTGTLGANVLTF
17,TRBV6-2/TRBV6-3,TRBD2,TRBJ2-1,.,TGTGCCAGCATTCTAGGTATCGGGACTAGCGGATACAATGAGCAGTTCTTC,CASILGIGTSGYNEQFF
16,TRBV6-5,.,TRBJ1-5,.,TGTGCCAGCAGTTACTCTAATCCAAGGACGAATCAGCCCCAGCATTTT,CASSYSNPRTNQPQHF
15,TRBV2,.,TRBJ2-5,.,TGTGCCAGCAGCTGGGAGCAGGGAGGAGGAGAGACCCAGTACTTC,CASSWEQGGGETQYF
17,TRBV28,.,TRBJ2-3,.,TGTGCCAGCAGTTTATTCTCGTTTGGGAGTTACACAGATACGCAGTATTTT,CASSLFSFGSYTDTQYF
17,TRBV11-2,TRBD1,TRBJ2-3,.,TGTGCCAGCAGCTTAGATGGGCGCAGGGGGCGAGAAGATACGCAGTATTTT,CASSLDGRRGREDTQYF
15,TRBV4-2,.,TRBJ2-3,.,TGTGCCAGCAGCCAAGATTGGGGGAGCACAGATACGCAGTATTTT,CASSQDWGSTDTQYF
14,TRBV7-2,.,TRBJ2-5,few,TGTGCCAGCAGCTTCAAGGGGGGACAAGAGACCCAGTACTTC,CASSFKGGQETQYF
13,TRBV29-1,TRBD2,TRBJ2-7,.,TGCAGCGTCGAGCGGGGGCTCACCTACGAGCAGTACTTC,CSVERGLTYEQYF
13,TRBV10-3,.,TRBJ2-7,few,TGTGCCATCGGGCGCCGGACAGACTACGAGCAGTACTTC,CAIGRRTDYEQYF
17,TRBV14,TRBD1,TRBJ2-3,.,TGTGCCAGCAGCCCTCCGACGGGACAGGGTTTAACAGATACGCAGTATTTT,CASSPPTGQGLTDTQYF
12,TRBV29-1,.,TRBJ2-7,few,TGCAGCGTTGCTAAGAGCTCCTACGAGCAGTACTTC,CSVAKSSYEQYF
13,TRBV11-2,.,TRBJ2-7,once,TGTGCCAGCGGAACCAGCCGAACCTACGAGCAGTACTTC,CASGTSRTYEQYF
13,TRBV6-1,TRBD1,TRBJ2-7,.,TGTGCCGTGCGAGGGACAGGGTCCTACGAGCAGTACTTC,CAVRGTGSYEQYF
12,TRBV29-1,.,TRBJ2-5,.,TGCAGCGTCCGCACAGGATTTGGTGAGCAGTACTTC,CSVRTGFGEQYF
11,TRBV2,TRBD1,TRBJ2-1,.,TGTGCCATAAACCAGGGGGTAGGCACGTTCTTC,CAINQGVGTFF
20,TRBV4-1,.,TRBJ2-6,.,TGCGCCAGCAGCCGCCTAGGGGGAGGGAATAAATTCTCTGGGGCCAACGTCCTGACTTTC,CASSRLGGGNKFSGANVLTF
14,TRBV3-1,.,TRBJ2-5,.,TGTGCCAGCAGGAACAGCCCCGAACAAGAGACCCAGTACTTC,CASRNSPEQETQYF
14,TRBV2,.,TRBJ1-5,.,TGTGCCAGCAGTGGGGCAGATAGCAATCAGCCCCAGCATTTT,CASSGADSNQPQHF
14,TRBV20-1,.,TRBJ1-4,.,TGCAGTGCTAGAGAATTCCCAACTAATGAAAAACTGTTTTTT,CSAREFPTNEKLFF
13,TRBV7-9,.,TRBJ2-1,.,TGTGTCAGCAGCCGGGACGAGACCAATGAGCAGTTCTTC,CVSSRDETNEQFF
15,TRBV2,.,TRBJ2-7,.,TGTGCCAGCAGTGCCGAGGGGATGGGCTCCTACGAGCAGTACTTC,CASSAEGMGSYEQYF
14,TRBV6-5,.,TRBJ2-3,.,TGTGCCAGCAAGGCGGGCGCGGGCACAGATACGCAGTATTTT,CASKAGAGTDTQYF
16,TRBV12-3/TRBV12-4,.,TRBJ2-3,few,TGTGCCAGCAGACATTCCCAGCACGCCGGCACAGATACGCAGTATTTT,CASRHSQHAGTDTQYF
17,TRBV4-2,.,TRBJ2-3,.,TGTGCCAGCAGCCCCGTCCAAGGACAGATAGACACAGATACGCAGTATTTT,CASSPVQGQIDTDTQYF
14,TRBV3-1,.,TRBJ2-3,.,TGTGCCAGCAGCCAGTTCCCCGCCACAGATACGCAGTATTTT,CASSQFPATDTQYF
13,TRBV20-1,.,TRBJ2-3,.,TGCAGTGCTACCATCCGCGATACAGATACGCAGTATTTT,CSATIRDTDTQYF
14,TRBV7-2,TRBD1,TRBJ1-1,.,TGTGCCAGCAGCTTATTAACAGGGGACACTGAAGCTTTCTTT,CASSLLTGDTEAFF
14,TRBV3-1,.,TRBJ2-1,few,TGTGCCAGCAGCCATGGGGACGTTATTCATGAGCAGTTCTTC,CASSHGDVIHEQFF
13,TRBV28,.,TRBJ2-3,.,TGTGCCAGCAGATGGGCGGGCACAGATACGCAGTATTTT,CASRWAGTDTQYF